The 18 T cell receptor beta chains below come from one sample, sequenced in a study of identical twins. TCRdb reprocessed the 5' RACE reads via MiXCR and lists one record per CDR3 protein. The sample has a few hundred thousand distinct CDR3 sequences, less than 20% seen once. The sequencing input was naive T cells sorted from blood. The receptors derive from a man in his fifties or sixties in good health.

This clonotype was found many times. The CDR3 loop is CASRGQGGMGTEAFF. The DNA of the CDR3 is TGTGCCAGCAGGGGACAGGGCGGGATGGGAACTGAAGCTTTCTTT. The chain uses TRBV6-1 and TRBJ1-1; TRBD1 matches 9 bases. CDR1 is MNHNS and CDR2 is SASEGT in the germline V gene. Losses at the gene ends were 6 bases for V and 5 bases for J; bases not matched to a gene: 10. This CDR3 spans 15 amino acids.

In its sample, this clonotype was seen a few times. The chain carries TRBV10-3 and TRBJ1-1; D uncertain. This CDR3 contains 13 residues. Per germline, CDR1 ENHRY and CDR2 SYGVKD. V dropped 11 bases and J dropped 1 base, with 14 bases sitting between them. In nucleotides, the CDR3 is TGTGCCCTCCGGGCCAACGAGAACACTGAAGCTTTCTTT. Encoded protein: CALRANENTEAFF.

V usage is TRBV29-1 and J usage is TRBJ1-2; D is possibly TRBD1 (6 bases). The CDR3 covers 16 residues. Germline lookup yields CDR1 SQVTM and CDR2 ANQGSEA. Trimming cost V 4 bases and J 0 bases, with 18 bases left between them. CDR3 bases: TGCAGCGTTGTCCTTGGACAGCGCGGGACTAACTATGGCTACACCTTC. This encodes CSVVLGQRGTNYGYTF.

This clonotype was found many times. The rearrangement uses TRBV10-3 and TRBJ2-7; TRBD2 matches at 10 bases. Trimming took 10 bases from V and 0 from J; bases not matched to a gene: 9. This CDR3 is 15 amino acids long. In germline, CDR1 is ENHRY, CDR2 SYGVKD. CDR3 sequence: CATSHGTSDSYEQYF. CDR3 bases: TGTGCCACCTCCCATGGGACTAGCGACTCCTACGAGCAGTACTTC.

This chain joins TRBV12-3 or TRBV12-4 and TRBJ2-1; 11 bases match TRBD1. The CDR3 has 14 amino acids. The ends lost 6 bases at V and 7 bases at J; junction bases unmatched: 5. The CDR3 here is CASRDRGRPNEQFF. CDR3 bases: TGTGCCAGCAGGGACAGGGGGCGCCCAAATGAGCAGTTCTTC.

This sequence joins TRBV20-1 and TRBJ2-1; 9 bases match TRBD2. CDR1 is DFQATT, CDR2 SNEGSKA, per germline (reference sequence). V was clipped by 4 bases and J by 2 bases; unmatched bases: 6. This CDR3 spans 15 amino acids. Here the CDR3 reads CSAIPSGRPYNEQFF. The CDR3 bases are TGCAGTGCTATCCCAAGCGGGAGGCCCTACAATGAGCAGTTCTTC.

The CDR3, as DNA: TGTGCCAGCCGACCACCGGGGAGCAATCAGCCCCAGCATTTT. Amino acids: CASRPPGSNQPQHF. This chain joins TRBV28 and TRBJ1-5, with D uncertain. Germline V CDR1 and CDR2: MDHEN, SYDVKM. The V end was cut by 8 bases, the J end by 1 base, with 12 bases between. This CDR3 has 14 amino acids.

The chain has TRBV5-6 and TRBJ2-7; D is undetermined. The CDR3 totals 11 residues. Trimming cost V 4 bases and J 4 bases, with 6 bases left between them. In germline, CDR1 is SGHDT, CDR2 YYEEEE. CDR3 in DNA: TGTGCCAGCAGCGGGAAATACGAGCAGTACTTC. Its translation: CASSGKYEQYF.

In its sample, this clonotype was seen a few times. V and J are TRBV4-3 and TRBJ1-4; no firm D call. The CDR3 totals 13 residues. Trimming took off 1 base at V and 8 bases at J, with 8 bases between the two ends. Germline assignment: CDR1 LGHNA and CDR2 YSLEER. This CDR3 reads CASSQVEEEKLFF. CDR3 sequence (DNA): TGCGCCAGCAGCCAAGTGGAGGAGGAAAAACTGTTTTTT.

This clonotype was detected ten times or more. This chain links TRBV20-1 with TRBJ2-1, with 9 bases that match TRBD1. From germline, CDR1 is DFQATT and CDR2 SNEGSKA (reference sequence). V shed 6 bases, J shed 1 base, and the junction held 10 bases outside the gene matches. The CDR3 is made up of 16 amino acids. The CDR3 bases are TGCAGTGCCGAATCCGGGACAGGGAATTCCTACAATGAGCAGTTCTTC. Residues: CSAESGTGNSYNEQFF.

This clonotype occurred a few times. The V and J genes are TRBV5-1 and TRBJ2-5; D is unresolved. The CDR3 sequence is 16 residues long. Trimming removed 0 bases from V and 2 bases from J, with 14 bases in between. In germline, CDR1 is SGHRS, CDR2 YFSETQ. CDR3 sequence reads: CASSLGGIGKQETQYF. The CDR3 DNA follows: TGCGCCAGCAGCTTGGGAGGTATAGGGAAACAAGAGACCCAGTACTTC. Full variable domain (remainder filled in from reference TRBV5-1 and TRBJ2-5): KAGVTQTPRYLIKTRGQQVTLSCSPISGHRSVSWYQQTPGQGLQFLFEYFSETQRNKGNFPGRFSGRQFSNSRSEMNVSTLELGDSALYLCASSLGGIGKQETQYFGPGTRLLVL.

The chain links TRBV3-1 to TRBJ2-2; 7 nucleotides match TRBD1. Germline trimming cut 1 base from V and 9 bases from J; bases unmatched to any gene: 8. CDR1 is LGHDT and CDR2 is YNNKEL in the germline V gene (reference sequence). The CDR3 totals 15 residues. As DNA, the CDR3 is TGTGCCAGCAGCCAAGGGACAGGCTGGGACCGGGAGCTGTTTTTT. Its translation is CASSQGTGWDRELFF.

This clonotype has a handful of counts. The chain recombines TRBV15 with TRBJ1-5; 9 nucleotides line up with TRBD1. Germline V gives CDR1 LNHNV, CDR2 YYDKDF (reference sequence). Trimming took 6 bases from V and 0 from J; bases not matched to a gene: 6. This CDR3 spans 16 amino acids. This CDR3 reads CATSPDRGYSNQPQHF. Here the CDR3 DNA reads TGTGCCACCAGTCCGGACAGGGGATATAGCAATCAGCCCCAGCATTTT.

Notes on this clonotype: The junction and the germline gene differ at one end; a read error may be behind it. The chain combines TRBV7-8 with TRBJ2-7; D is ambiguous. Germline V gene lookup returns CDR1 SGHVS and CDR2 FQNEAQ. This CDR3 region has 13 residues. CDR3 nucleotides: TGTGCCGGCAGCTTAGCCGACTTCTACGAGCAGTACTTC. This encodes CAGSLADFYEQYF.

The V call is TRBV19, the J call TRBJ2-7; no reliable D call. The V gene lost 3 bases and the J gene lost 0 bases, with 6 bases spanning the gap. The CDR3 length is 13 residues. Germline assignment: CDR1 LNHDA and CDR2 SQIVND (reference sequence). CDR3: CASSIQASYEQYF. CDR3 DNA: TGTGCCAGTAGTATCCAGGCCTCCTACGAGCAGTACTTC.

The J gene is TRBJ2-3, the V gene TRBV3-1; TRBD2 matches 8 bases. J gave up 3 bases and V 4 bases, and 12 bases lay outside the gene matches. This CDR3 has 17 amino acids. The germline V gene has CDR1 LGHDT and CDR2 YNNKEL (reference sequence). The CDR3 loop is CASSLRREAVVTDTQYF. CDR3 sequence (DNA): TGTGCCAGCAGCCTTAGGCGGGAGGCGGTGGTAACAGATACGCAGTATTTT.

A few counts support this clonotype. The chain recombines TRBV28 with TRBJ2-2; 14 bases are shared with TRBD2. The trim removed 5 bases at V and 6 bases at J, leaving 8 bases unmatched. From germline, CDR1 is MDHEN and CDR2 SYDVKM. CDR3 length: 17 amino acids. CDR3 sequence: CASSLPGLAGVAGELFF. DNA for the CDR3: TGTGCCAGCAGTCTCCCGGGACTAGCGGGAGTAGCCGGGGAGCTGTTTTTT.

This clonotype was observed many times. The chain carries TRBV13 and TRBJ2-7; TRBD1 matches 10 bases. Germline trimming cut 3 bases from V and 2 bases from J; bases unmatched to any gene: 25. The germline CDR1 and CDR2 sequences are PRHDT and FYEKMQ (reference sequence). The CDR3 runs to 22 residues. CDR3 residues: CASSFPGPEAPRDRGIPYEQYF. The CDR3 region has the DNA TGTGCCAGCAGCTTTCCCGGACCTGAAGCCCCCCGGGACAGGGGTATCCCCTACGAGCAGTACTTC.